Below are 21 T cell receptor beta chains sequenced from a single sample in a study of control samples from healthy donors and cancer patients. Some clones are missing from TCRdb's copy, which holds only in-frame ones; the method was immunoSEQ multiplex PCR. The profile shows 90,000 to 140,000 clones, 83% of them singletons. Sequencing was performed on blood. The receptors were gathered from a woman in her fifties or sixties in good health.

The chain carries TRBV5-1 and TRBJ1-1; 7 nucleotides match TRBD1. The junction had 8 bases not matched to a gene; V was cut back by 4 bases and J by 5 bases. CDR3 length: 14 amino acids. The germline V gene encodes CDR1 SGHRS and CDR2 YFSETQ. CDR3 in amino acids: CASSTRQGGTEAFF. CDR3 DNA sequence: TGCGCCAGCAGCACCCGACAGGGAGGTACTGAAGCTTTCTTT. Full variable domain (remainder filled in from reference TRBV5-1 and TRBJ1-1): KAGVTQTPRYLIKTRGQQVTLSCSPISGHRSVSWYQQTPGQGLQFLFEYFSETQRNKGNFPGRFSGRQFSNSRSEMNVSTLELGDSALYLCASSTRQGGTEAFFGQGTRLTVV.

The V and J genes are TRBV2 and TRBJ1-1; D uncertain. This CDR3 region has 13 residues. CDR1 SNHLY and CDR2 FYNNEI come from the germline V gene. Trimming pared 1 base from V and 1 base from J, leaving 4 bases between. DNA for the CDR3: TGTGCCAGCAGTGAAGAGCCGAACACTGAAGCTTTCTTT. This gives the protein CASSEEPNTEAFF.

The CDR3 reads CASSPGTKGSYEQYF. CDR3 DNA sequence: TGTGCCAGCAGCCCCGGGACAAAAGGATCCTACGAGCAGTACTTC. The chain is built from TRBV7-2 and TRBJ2-7; tentatively, D is TRBD1 (6 bases). This CDR3 has 15 residues. Germline lookup yields CDR1 SGHTA and CDR2 FQGNSA. Trimming pared 5 bases from V and 1 base from J, leaving 15 bases between.

The CDR3 region is CASSSAGDSYNEQFF. The CDR3 DNA sequence: TGTGCCAGCAGCTCGGCGGGGGACTCCTACAATGAGCAGTTCTTC. The chain has TRBV7-6 and TRBJ2-1, with 7 nucleotides matching TRBD2. Trimming removed 4 bases from V and 0 bases from J; junction bases left unmatched: 3. CDR3 length equals 15 residues. The germline CDR1 and CDR2 sequences are SGHVS and FNYEAQ. Drawing the rest from reference TRBV7-6 and TRBJ2-1, the complete variable domain is GAGVSQSPRYKVTKRGQDVALRCDPISGHVSLYWYRQALGQGPEFLTYFNYEAQQDKSGLPNDRFSAERPEGSISTLTIQRTEQRDSAMYRCASSSAGDSYNEQFFGPGTRLTVL.

The CDR3 DNA reads TGCGCCAGCAGCTTGGCAGGGTACGGAAACACCATATATTTT. Translated: CASSLAGYGNTIYF. The chain combines TRBV5-1 with TRBJ1-3; perhaps TRBD1 as D (5 bases). This CDR3 region has 14 residues. CDR1 is SGHRS, CDR2 YFSETQ, per germline. V lost 0 bases and J lost 4, with 8 bases in between.

The chain has TRBV9 and TRBJ1-1; perhaps TRBD1 as D (5 bases). CDR1 and CDR2 from the germline V gene are SGDLS and YYNGEE. The CDR3 has 15 amino acids. Trimming took off 3 bases at V and 1 base at J, with 13 bases between the two ends. CDR3 bases: TGTGCCAGCAGCGAGGGGACCCTGGGGAACACTGAAGCTTTCTTT. It codes for CASSEGTLGNTEAFF.

The V gene is TRBV24-1, the J gene TRBJ2-5; TRBD2 agrees at 12 bases. V shed 1 base, J shed 2 bases, and the junction held 1 base outside the gene matches. CDR3 length: 16 residues. Germline CDR1 and CDR2: KGHDR and SFDVKD. Here the CDR3 DNA reads TGTGCCACCAGTGATTTACTAGCGGGGGGACAAGAGACCCAGTACTTC. Protein: CATSDLLAGGQETQYF.

This clone was counted a single time. The rearrangement joins TRBV27 to TRBJ2-5, with TRBD1 identical over 7 bases. CDR1 and CDR2 (germline): MNHEY, SMNVEV (reference sequence). V dropped 5 bases and J dropped 2; count of bases not matched to a gene: 11. CDR3 length equals 16 residues. The CDR3 DNA follows: TGTGCCAGCAGTCCCCTCAGCAGGGGGTTTCAAGAGACCCAGTACTTC. Translation: CASSPLSRGFQETQYF.

The rearrangement joins TRBV30 to TRBJ1-6; D remains ambiguous. Germline lookup yields CDR1 GTSNPN and CDR2 SVGIG (reference sequence). V lost 2 bases and J 7 bases, leaving 6 bases between the germline ends. This CDR3 has 12 residues. The CDR3 nucleotides are TGTGCCTGGAGTCCTGGGAATTCACCCCTCCACTTT. This translates into CAWSPGNSPLHF. The whole variable domain, filled in from reference TRBV30 and TRBJ1-6, reads SQTIHQWPATLVQPVGSPLSLECTVEGTSNPNLYWYRQAAGRGLQLLFYSVGIGQISSEVPQNLSASRPQDRQFILSSKKLLLSDSGFYLCAWSPGNSPLHFGNGTRLTVT.

The chain recombines TRBV19 with TRBJ2-7; D ambiguous. Germline CDR1 LNHDA, CDR2 SQIVND (reference sequence). The CDR3 has 14 amino acids. V shed 5 bases and J shed 0 bases, with 11 bases lying between them. The CDR3 sequence: CASSFALSSYEQYF. In nucleotides, the CDR3 is TGTGCCAGTAGTTTTGCCTTGAGCTCCTACGAGCAGTACTTC.

The V gene is TRBV29-1, the J gene TRBJ2-2, with D maybe TRBD1 (5 bases). The CDR3 consists of 14 residues. Trimming pared 1 base from V and 3 bases from J, leaving 9 bases between. Germline loops: CDR1 SQVTM, CDR2 ANQGSEA. CDR3 nucleotide sequence: TGCAGCGTTGAAGGGGGCAGGGACACCGGGGAGCTGTTTTTT. Translation: CSVEGGRDTGELFF.

The chain combines TRBV3-1 (or the pseudogene TRBV3-2) with TRBJ2-1; 7 bases match TRBD2. This CDR3 contains 15 residues. The trim removed 1 base at V and 7 bases at J, leaving 7 bases unmatched. Germline CDR1 reads LGHDT; CDR2 reads YNNKEL (reference sequence). The CDR3 spells CASSQAAGPGNEQFF. The CDR3 region has the DNA TGTGCCAGCAGCCAAGCAGCGGGGCCCGGGAATGAGCAGTTCTTC.

The J gene is TRBJ2-7, the V gene TRBV2; TRBD2 matches 7 bases. The germline gives CDR1 SNHLY, CDR2 FYNNEI. The V segment lost 3 bases and the J segment 2 bases; nucleotides outside the gene matches: 1. This CDR3 region has 13 residues. CDR3 nucleotide sequence: TGTGCCAGCAGTGAGGGAGGGACCTACGAGCAGTACTTC. Protein product: CASSEGGTYEQYF.

This rearrangement joins TRBV7-9 to TRBJ2-2; the D is unclear. Germline V CDR1 and CDR2: SEHNR, FQNEAQ (reference sequence). CDR3 length: 15 residues. Trimming removed 1 base from V and 5 bases from J, with 11 bases in between. The CDR3 DNA is TGTGCCAGCAGCTTAGATATCGTTGGTACCGGGGAGCTGTTTTTT. This encodes CASSLDIVGTGELFF.

V gene TRBV25-1 combines with J gene TRBJ2-3, with a tentative D call TRBD2 (5 bases). V was cut by 3 bases and J by 1 base, with 14 bases left in between. The CDR3 loop spans 16 amino acids. Per germline, CDR1 MGHDK and CDR2 SYGVNS. CDR3 sequence (DNA): TGTGCCAGCAGTGATGAGGCTGTGCGGGGCACAGATACGCAGTATTTT. Translated: CASSDEAVRGTDTQYF.

The chain recombines TRBV20-1 with TRBJ2-3; D not resolved. V shed 3 bases and J shed 0 bases, with 10 bases lying between them. Germline V gene sequence: CDR1 DFQATT, CDR2 SNEGSKA (reference sequence). The CDR3 consists of 14 residues. The CDR3 DNA reads as TGCAGTGCTAGTGCCTCGACTAGCACAGATACGCAGTATTTT. Its protein is CSASASTSTDTQYF.

The gene calls are TRBV28 and TRBJ2-3, with D unresolved. The CDR3 runs to 15 residues. V was shortened by 10 bases and J by 2 bases, with 19 bases between the two germline ends. Germline-derived CDR1 and CDR2 are MDHEN and SYDVKM. This CDR3 is CATLPISTLTDTQYF. DNA for the CDR3: TGTGCCACCCTCCCAATCAGCACTCTCACAGATACGCAGTATTTT.

CDR3 nucleotides: TGTGCCAGCAGCCCAGAGACAGGCGGGTCCGACACTGAAGCTTTCTTT. Its translation is CASSPETGGSDTEAFF. This chain connects TRBV7-9 to TRBJ1-1, with D tentatively TRBD1 (6 bases). This CDR3 comprises 16 residues. V dropped 5 bases and J dropped 3 bases, with 19 bases sitting between them. Germline assignment: CDR1 SEHNR and CDR2 FQNEAQ (reference sequence).

The chain carries TRBV2 and TRBJ2-2; 10 bases map to TRBD2. Unmatched junction bases numbered 2, after V lost 7 bases and J lost 0 bases. The CDR3 contains 15 residues. CDR1 and CDR2 from the germline V gene are SNHLY and FYNNEI. Here the CDR3 reads CASTSGRANTGELFF. The CDR3 bases are TGTGCCAGCACCAGCGGGAGGGCGAACACCGGGGAGCTGTTTTTT.

The chain is built from TRBV19 and TRBJ2-1; TRBD1 aligns across 12 bases. CDR1 LNHDA and CDR2 SQIVND come from the germline V gene (reference sequence). The ends lost 7 bases at V and 9 bases at J; junction bases unmatched: 10. CDR3 size: 15 residues. The CDR3, as DNA: TGTGCCAGTATTCTGGGGACAGGGGGCGCGGGTGAGCAGTTCTTC. It encodes CASILGTGGAGEQFF.

Remarks on this clone: This CDR3 is also generated by other DNA sequences in the sample. The chain uses TRBV29-1 and TRBJ2-7; 10 bases are a match to TRBD1. Germline trimming cut 6 bases from V and 3 bases from J; bases unmatched to any gene: 5. Germline CDR1 SQVTM, CDR2 ANQGSEA. The CDR3 consists of 13 residues. The CDR3 is CSVRTGGFYEQYF. CDR3 DNA: TGCAGCGTCCGGACAGGGGGTTTCTACGAGCAGTACTTC.